This T cell receptor (beta chain) was recorded in a study of OX40 agonist ivuxolimab in advanced cancers. The CDR3 spans 12 residues. V was pared by 7 bases and J by 2 bases, with 9 bases between. Germline loops: CDR1 MDHEN, CDR2 SYDVKM. Profiling relied on immunoSEQ multiplex PCR, and the TCRdb table lists in-frame clones only, not all of them. Of 83,000 or so clones listed, around four fifths are singletons. Concerning this clone itself: Its matching antigen is unknown.

General study results and limits: In the 0.1 to 3.0 mg/kg range, CD4+ and CD8+ blood T cells had expanded clonally by week 6.

The chain combines TRBV28 with TRBJ2-7; D is perhaps TRBD1 or TRBD2 (6 bases each). The clonotype originates from an adult with an advanced solid tumor such as melanoma, head and neck, liver or kidney cancer. The starting material was CD4+ or CD8+ T cells sorted from blood, obtained in a trial of the OX40 agonist ivuxolimab. The CDR3 region has the DNA TGTGCCAGCACGGGGGCGACCTACGAGCAGTACTTC. Residues: CASTGATYEQYF.